The clone carrying this T cell receptor beta chain was seen a few times. Original data processing: How many nucleated cells were present was estimated from reference gene primer amplification. The data were produced by immunoSEQ multiplex PCR, yet TCRdb's version contains in-frame clones alone and is incomplete. V, J and clone size reflect that table, while D and trimming were determined from the DNA. The sample has tens of thousands of clones, about 90% seen once. This entry belongs to a study of blood T cell repertoires in COVID-19. Study in general: The United States, Italy and Spain were the sources of the acute and convalescent COVID-19 samples. T cells, B-cell-depleted T cells, or PBMCs provided the cDNA or gDNA that served as material.

The germline gives CDR1 SEHNR, CDR2 FQNEAQ (reference sequence). The trim removed 3 bases at V and 5 bases at J, leaving 3 bases unmatched. The CDR3 length is 13 residues. This chain joins TRBV7-9 and TRBJ2-7, with TRBD1 matching over 8 bases. Sequences were obtained from peripheral blood. This TCR derives from a woman of 80 years or more with active COVID-19. The CDR3 region is CASSFGQGDEQYF. The CDR3 DNA is TGTGCCAGCAGCTTTGGACAGGGCGACGAGCAGTACTTC.